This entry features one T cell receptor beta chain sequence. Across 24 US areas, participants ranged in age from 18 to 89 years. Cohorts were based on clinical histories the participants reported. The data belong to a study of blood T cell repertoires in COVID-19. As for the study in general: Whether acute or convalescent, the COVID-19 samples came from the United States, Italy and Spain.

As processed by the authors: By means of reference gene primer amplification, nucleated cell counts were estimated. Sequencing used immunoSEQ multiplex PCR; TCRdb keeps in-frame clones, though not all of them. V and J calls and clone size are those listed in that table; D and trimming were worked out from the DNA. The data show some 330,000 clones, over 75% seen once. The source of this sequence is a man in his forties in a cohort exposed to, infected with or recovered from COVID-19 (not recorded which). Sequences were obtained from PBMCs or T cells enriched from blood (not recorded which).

CDR3 DNA: TGCGCCAGCAGCAAGGGGTATATGGCCTACAATGAGCAGTTCTTC. Protein sequence: CASSKGYMAYNEQFF. The J gene is TRBJ2-1, the V gene TRBV5-1; the D gene is possibly TRBD1 (5 bases). The V gene's germline CDR1 is SGHRS and CDR2 YFSETQ. With 4 bases removed from V and 2 bases from J, the gap between germline ends came to 13 bases. The CDR3 consists of 15 residues.